The T cell receptor (beta chain) described here comes from a study of T cell changes during pregnancy in multiple sclerosis. The CDR3 spans 18 residues. Germline CDR1 reads MDHEN; CDR2 reads SYDVKM. After removal of 2 bases from V and 0 bases from J, the junction contained 5 bases not matched to a gene. Sequencing was performed with immunoSEQ multiplex PCR; in TCRdb, only in-frame clones are kept and a portion is missing. The repertoire holds more than 90,000 clones, around nine tenths seen once, with about 1.5% in the top ten. The receptor was derived from a female donor with multiple sclerosis, enrolled in a pregnancy study. Sample: peripheral blood, taken in the third trimester of pregnancy. The V gene is TRBV28, the J gene TRBJ2-1; the match to TRBD2 covers 12 bases. CDR3 in DNA: TGTGCCAGCAGTTTACCCCTAGCGGGAGGGCCCTCCTACAATGAGCAGTTCTTC. Its protein product is CASSLPLAGGPSYNEQFF.